This T cell receptor (beta chain) emerged from a study of a mutant IDH1 vaccine in newly diagnosed glioma. Across the study: Previous care, which was radiotherapy, temozolomide, or both, most often involved both. Visit V12 was conducted at week 35 as the safety follow-up. Visit V13 came later, at week 47.

Some clones are missing from TCRdb's copy, which holds only in-frame ones; the method was immunoSEQ multiplex PCR. Of 42,000 or so clones listed, around 83% are singletons. Germline trimming cut 3 bases from V and 7 bases from J; bases unmatched to any gene: 8. This CDR3 contains 14 residues. Germline V gene lookup returns CDR1 SGHTA and CDR2 FQGNSA. Noted time point: week 35, safety follow-up. A single vaccine dose contained 300 ug of mutant IDH1 20-mer peptide, and topical imiquimod was used with it. Comment on this clone: Its antigen is still unknown.

The chain combines TRBV7-2 with TRBJ2-7, with 8 bases aligning to TRBD1. This clonotype was sampled from a woman in her forties or fifties with glioma. Sequences were derived from PBMCs, sampled from a glioma patient whose treatment included an IDH1 peptide vaccine. The CDR3 sequence is CASSFGTGGREQYF. CDR3 nucleotides: TGTGCCAGCAGCTTTGGGACAGGAGGGAGGGAGCAGTACTTC. Based on the CDR3 plus reference TRBV7-2 and TRBJ2-7, the full variable domain is GAGVSQSPSNKVTEKGKDVELRCDPISGHTALYWYRQSLGQGLEFLIYFQGNSAPDKSGLPSDRFSAERTGGSVSTLTIQRTQQEDSAVYLCASSFGTGGREQYFGPGTRLTVT.